A selection of T cell receptor beta chains follows, all from one sample in a study of CXCR3-negative and CXCR3-positive naive CD8 T cells. TCRdb re-called the 5' RACE reads; one entry per CDR3 protein, DNA not given. The sample table sets out approximately 100,000 distinct CDR3 sequences. The sequencing input was naive CXCR3+ CD8+ T cells from blood. The receptors here all came from a human donor in good health. Some clones in this sample may be carry-over from other donors' samples. CDR3s include the opening cysteine and the closing phenylalanine or tryptophan. Fields, in order: V gene, J gene, CDR3 protein.

V: TRBV4-1; J: TRBJ1-2; CDR3: CASSPIEGSASGYTF
V: TRBV7-8; J: TRBJ1-1; CDR3: CASSVDTVEAFF
V: TRBV28; J: TRBJ2-1; CDR3: CASSLYGTDNEQFF
V: TRBV7-9; J: TRBJ2-2; CDR3: CASSTSTSGLLFF
V: TRBV30; J: TRBJ2-6; CDR3: CAWSADGANVLTF
V: TRBV11-3; J: TRBJ2-1; CDR3: CASSLGGGTEQLF
V: TRBV20-1; J: TRBJ2-2; CDR3: CSARDLAGGETGELFF
V: TRBV11-3; J: TRBJ2-2; CDR3: CASSYRATTGELFF
V: TRBV29-1; J: TRBJ1-1; CDR3: CSVGQWNTEAFF
V: TRBV6-5; J: TRBJ1-2; CDR3: CASSYISASSPYGYTF
V: TRBV20-1; J: TRBJ2-7; CDR3: CSARDRSPSYEQYF
V: TRBV5-6; J: TRBJ2-5; CDR3: CASSLGHDLQETQYF
V: TRBV20-1; J: TRBJ2-3; CDR3: CSAWDFLRTDTQYF
V: TRBV29-1; J: TRBJ1-2; CDR3: CSARRETDYGYTF
V: TRBV6-1; J: TRBJ2-7; CDR3: CASNPLGQSYEQYF
V: TRBV5-6; J: TRBJ2-2; CDR3: CASSLAFQGSTGELFF
V: TRBV27; J: TRBJ2-1; CDR3: CASGPLAGNEQFF